The 13 T cell receptor beta chains listed next were all sequenced from one sample in a study of CD8+ T cells in alopecia areata. Sequencing used cDNA as its template, made by extracting RNA and reverse transcribing it. TCRdb's copy holds only in-frame clones and misses some; the assay was immunoSEQ multiplex PCR. The sample lists about 120,000 clones; roughly 50% were seen once. Material: NKG2D-low CD8+ T cells sorted from blood. The source of these receptors is a human donor with alopecia areata.

The CDR3 region is CASSPPEYNEQFF. The CDR3 DNA reads TGTGCCAGCTCACCACCGGAGTACAATGAGCAGTTCTTC. V is TRBV18 and J is TRBJ2-1; D uncertain. In germline, CDR1 is KGHSH, CDR2 LQKENI. This CDR3 has 13 residues. V was pared by 0 bases and J by 4 bases, with 4 bases between. The full variable domain, in which reference TRBV18 and TRBJ2-1 provide the parts outside the CDR3, is NAGVMQNPRHLVRRRGQEARLRCSPMKGHSHVYWYRQLPEEGLKFMVYLQKENIIDESGMPKERFSAEFPKEGPSILRIQQVVRGDSAAYFCASSPPEYNEQFFGPGTRLTVL.

This clone has a handful of counts. The chain links TRBV19 to TRBJ1-5, with D possibly TRBD1 on 5 matching bases. Germline V CDR1 and CDR2: LNHDA, SQIVND (reference sequence). V was pared by 6 bases and J by 12 bases, with 12 bases between. CDR3 size: 11 residues. The CDR3 region is CASSLGLDQHF. Here the CDR3 DNA reads TGTGCCAGTAGCCTGGGACTTGACCAGCATTTT.

The chain combines TRBV6-5 with TRBJ1-5, with no clear D. Germline assignment: CDR1 MNHEY and CDR2 SVGAGI. V was shortened by 8 bases and J by 0 bases, with 11 bases between the two germline ends. The CDR3 totals 14 residues. CDR3 sequence reads: CASGEVYSNQPQHF. The CDR3 DNA follows: TGTGCCAGCGGGGAAGTTTATAGCAATCAGCCCCAGCATTTT.

Concerning this clone itself: A read error may produce the germline difference seen at one junction end. V and J are TRBV2 and TRBJ1-5; D not resolved. CDR3 length equals 13 residues. The germline V gene has CDR1 SNHLY and CDR2 FYNNEI. CDR3 sequence (DNA): TGTGCCAGCGGGGATTCAAACAATCGGCCCCAGCATTTT. Translating it yields CASGDSNNRPQHF.

Only a few counts were recorded for this clone. Different DNA sequences within this sample yield the same CDR3. This chain uses TRBV29-1 with TRBJ2-3; no definite D call. The germline V gene encodes CDR1 SQVTM and CDR2 ANQGSEA. V was trimmed by 7 bases and J by 1 base, leaving 6 bases between them. This CDR3 has 11 residues. For the CDR3, the DNA is TGCAGCGCCACAGGCACAGATACGCAGTATTTT. Translating gives CSATGTDTQYF.

This chain joins TRBV9 and TRBJ2-7; weak D call: TRBD2 (6 bases). The ends were cut back, 4 bases at V and 0 bases at J, with 14 bases in the middle. The CDR3 has 15 residues. Per germline, CDR1 SGDLS and CDR2 YYNGEE. The CDR3 sequence: CASSPWGLSSYEQYF. For the CDR3, the DNA is TGTGCCAGCAGCCCATGGGGACTCAGCTCCTACGAGCAGTACTTC.

This chain links TRBV30 with TRBJ2-7; D is uncertain. Germline CDR1 reads GTSNPN; CDR2 reads SVGIG (reference sequence). The V gene lost 2 bases and the J gene lost 0 bases, with 11 bases spanning the gap. The CDR3 covers 14 residues. CDR3 residues: CAWSLPVSSYEQYF. CDR3 in DNA: TGTGCCTGGAGTCTACCGGTTAGCTCCTACGAGCAGTACTTC.

The chain combines TRBV16 with TRBJ1-5; D gene unclear. The germline gives CDR1 KGHSY, CDR2 FQNENV. The V end lost 8 bases, the J end lost 0 bases, and 5 bases lay between the germline ends. This CDR3 has 12 residues. The CDR3 loop is CASDRSNQPQHF. CDR3 bases: TGTGCCAGCGACCGTAGCAATCAGCCCCAGCATTTT.

The chain couples TRBV7-3 to TRBJ1-1, with TRBD1 identical over 8 bases. Unmatched junction bases numbered 4, after V lost 6 bases and J lost 7 bases. The CDR3 extends over 12 amino acids. Germline lookup yields CDR1 SGHTA and CDR2 FQGTGA. The CDR3 bases are TGTGCCAGCAGTCACGGACAGGGTGAAGCTTTCTTT. Translation gives CASSHGQGEAFF. The entire variable domain, with the rest obtained from reference TRBV7-3 and TRBJ1-1, is as follows: GAGVSQTPSNKVTEKGKYVELRCDPISGHTALYWYRQSLGQGPEFLIYFQGTGAADDSGLPNDRFFAVRPEGSVSTLKIQRTERGDSAVYLCASSHGQGEAFFGQGTRLTVV.

The gene calls are TRBV30 and TRBJ1-1, with TRBD1 identical over 7 bases. The CDR3 is 14 residues long. CDR1 and CDR2 (germline): GTSNPN, SVGIG (reference sequence). Losses at the gene ends were 1 base for V and 5 bases for J; bases not matched to a gene: 7. The CDR3 here is CAWSEPGQRTEAFF. The CDR3 region has the DNA TGTGCCTGGAGTGAACCGGGACAGAGAACTGAAGCTTTCTTT.

The V call is TRBV29-1, the J call TRBJ2-5; D might be TRBD1 (5 bases). CDR1 is SQVTM and CDR2 is ANQGSEA in the germline V gene. Trimming left V 0 bases short and J 9 bases short, with 14 bases between. This CDR3 has 13 amino acids. The CDR3 nucleotides read TGCAGCGTTGAAGATCAGACAGTCCGTGCCCAGTACTTC. It codes for CSVEDQTVRAQYF.

The gene calls are TRBV29-1 and TRBJ2-5, with 8 bases aligning to TRBD1. The CDR3 is 12 residues long. Unmatched junction bases numbered 3, after V lost 2 bases and J lost 7 bases. The V gene's germline CDR1 is SQVTM and CDR2 ANQGSEA. This CDR3 is CSVETGTGTQYF. In DNA form, the CDR3 reads TGCAGCGTTGAAACGGGGACAGGGACCCAGTACTTC.

The CDR3 bases are TGTGCCAGCAGCAACTGGGACAGGGGGAGCACAGATACGCAGTATTTT. Residues: CASSNWDRGSTDTQYF. J is TRBJ2-3 and V is TRBV7-2, with 11 bases aligning to TRBD1. Germline assignment: CDR1 SGHTA and CDR2 FQGNSA. This CDR3 region has 16 residues. V was clipped by 5 bases and J by 0 bases; unmatched bases: 4.